These 14 T cell receptor beta chains share one sample of origin, sequenced in a study of blood T cell repertoires in COVID-19. Profiling relied on immunoSEQ multiplex PCR, and the TCRdb table lists in-frame clones only, not all of them. The profile covers 75,000 to 100,000 clones, with about 77% appearing a single time and approximately 9.2% taken by the ten largest. Material: peripheral blood. These TCRs come from a woman older than 75 with acute or convalescent COVID-19.

This clone was found a few times. This chain connects TRBV7-2 to TRBJ1-3, with D uncertain. The germline V and J ends were trimmed by 5 bases and 2 bases, with 4 bases remaining between them. The CDR3 is made up of 12 amino acids. The germline V gene encodes CDR1 SGHTA and CDR2 FQGNSA. CDR3 region: CASSQAGNTIYF. The CDR3 nucleotides read TGTGCCAGCAGCCAGGCTGGAAACACCATATATTTT.

J is TRBJ2-1 and V is TRBV6-6; 8 bases are shared with TRBD1. The CDR3 is 16 residues long. The germline gives CDR1 MNHNY, CDR2 SVGAGI (reference sequence). V shed 4 bases and J 7 bases; nucleotides not matched to a gene: 12. CDR3 DNA: TGTGCCAGCAGTTGGGGTGGGACAGGAGGTAGAAATGAGCAGTTCTTC. Residues: CASSWGGTGGRNEQFF.

The J gene is TRBJ1-2, the V gene TRBV28; a possible D gene is TRBD1 (5 bases). With 8 bases removed from V and 4 bases from J, the gap between germline ends came to 11 bases. The CDR3 is 12 amino acids. CDR1 MDHEN and CDR2 SYDVKM come from the germline V gene. CDR3 loop: CASVGAAYGYTF. The CDR3 region has the DNA TGTGCCAGCGTTGGGGCTGCCTATGGCTACACCTTC.

The sample holds one count of this clone. J is TRBJ1-5 and V is TRBV6-6, with TRBD1 matching 10 bases. In germline, CDR1 is MNHNY, CDR2 SVGAGI (reference sequence). This CDR3 spans 16 amino acids. Trimming cost V 7 bases and J 6 bases; bases outside gene matches: 12. The CDR3 loop reads CASIQRGQGFGQPQHF. CDR3 DNA sequence: TGTGCCAGCATCCAAAGGGGACAGGGGTTCGGTCAGCCCCAGCATTTT.

This sequence joins TRBV12-1 and TRBJ2-1; whether TRBD2, the table's D call, matches the DNA was not checked. TRBV12-1 is designated a pseudogene. This CDR3 has 15 residues. The CDR3 DNA reads as TGTGCCAGCAGCTTTTGGACTAGCGGATACAATGAGCAGTTCTTC. This encodes CASSFWTSGYNEQFF.

The V and J genes are TRBV10-3 and TRBJ2-2; TRBD2 agrees at 8 bases. The J segment lost 3 bases and the V segment lost 6 bases, leaving 6 bases of the junction unmatched. This CDR3 has 15 residues. CDR1 ENHRY and CDR2 SYGVKD come from the germline V gene. CDR3 protein: CAIRPTSGHTGELFF. In DNA, the CDR3 is TGTGCCATCAGACCCACTAGCGGCCACACCGGGGAGCTGTTTTTT.

The gene calls are TRBV9 and TRBJ1-3; D is perhaps TRBD1 (5 bases). V lost 0 bases and J lost 4, with 11 bases in between. Per germline, CDR1 SGDLS and CDR2 YYNGEE. This CDR3 spans 15 amino acids. The CDR3 region is CASSVAEGVGNTIYF. The DNA for the CDR3 is TGTGCCAGCAGCGTAGCGGAAGGGGTGGGAAACACCATATATTTT.

The chain recombines TRBV12-5 with TRBJ2-3; 9 nucleotides match TRBD1. There are 16 residues in the CDR3. Germline CDR1 is LGHNT and CDR2 is FRNRAP. The J segment lost 2 bases and the V segment lost 5 bases, leaving 8 bases of the junction unmatched. CDR3: CASGPGQGHHTDTQYF. The CDR3 region has the DNA TGTGCTAGTGGTCCGGGACAGGGCCATCACACAGATACGCAGTATTTT.

This chain uses TRBV9 with TRBJ2-3; the D gene is possibly TRBD2 (5 bases). CDR1 is SGDLS, CDR2 YYNGEE, per germline. The germline V and J ends were trimmed by 0 bases and 1 base, with 6 bases remaining between them. This CDR3 spans 14 amino acids. The CDR3 coding sequence is TGTGCCAGCAGCGTAGGCGGGCGCACAGATACGCAGTATTTT. Translation: CASSVGGRTDTQYF.

The J gene is TRBJ2-4, the V gene TRBV18; tentatively, D is TRBD1 (5 bases). CDR3 length: 18 amino acids. Per the germline V gene, CDR1 is KGHSH and CDR2 is LQKENI. The V end lost 0 bases, the J end lost 0 bases, and 15 bases lay between the germline ends. CDR3 coding DNA: TGTGCCAGCTCACCACCGACCACCCAGGGCCTAGCCAAAAACATTCAGTACTTC. It codes for CASSPPTTQGLAKNIQYF.

V gene TRBV20-1 combines with J gene TRBJ1-2; D gene uncertain. Trimming removed 6 bases from V and 8 bases from J, with 13 bases in between. The CDR3 length is 11 residues. Germline loops: CDR1 DFQATT, CDR2 SNEGSKA (reference sequence). The CDR3 DNA reads as TGCAGTGCCCCAGGATCATTAGGCTACACCTTC. Its protein product is CSAPGSLGYTF.

Here the CDR3 reads CASSVDRLETQYF. In DNA form, the CDR3 reads TGTGCCAGCAGCGTCGACAGGTTAGAGACCCAGTACTTC. The chain couples TRBV2 to TRBJ2-5; D perhaps matches TRBD1 (6 bases). The CDR3 covers 13 residues. V lost 6 bases to trimming and J lost 4 bases, with 12 bases between them. CDR1 and CDR2 (germline): SNHLY, FYNNEI.

The sample holds a few counts of this clone. V usage is TRBV6-6 and J usage is TRBJ1-1; 10 bases map to TRBD1. Losses at the gene ends were 5 bases for V and 1 base for J; bases not matched to a gene: 4. Germline V gene lookup returns CDR1 MNHNY and CDR2 SVGAGI (reference sequence). The CDR3 runs to 15 residues. CDR3 in amino acids: CASSRQGARNTEAFF. The CDR3 nucleotides read TGTGCCAGCAGTCGACAGGGGGCGCGGAACACTGAAGCTTTCTTT.

The rearrangement uses TRBV15 and TRBJ1-6; D gene uncertain. CDR3 length: 12 amino acids. The V gene's germline CDR1 is LNHNV and CDR2 YYDKDF (reference sequence). V was pared by 0 bases and J by 11 bases, with 5 bases between. The chain's CDR3 is CATSREWPPLHF. Written as DNA, the CDR3 is TGTGCCACCAGCAGAGAATGGCCACCCCTCCACTTT.